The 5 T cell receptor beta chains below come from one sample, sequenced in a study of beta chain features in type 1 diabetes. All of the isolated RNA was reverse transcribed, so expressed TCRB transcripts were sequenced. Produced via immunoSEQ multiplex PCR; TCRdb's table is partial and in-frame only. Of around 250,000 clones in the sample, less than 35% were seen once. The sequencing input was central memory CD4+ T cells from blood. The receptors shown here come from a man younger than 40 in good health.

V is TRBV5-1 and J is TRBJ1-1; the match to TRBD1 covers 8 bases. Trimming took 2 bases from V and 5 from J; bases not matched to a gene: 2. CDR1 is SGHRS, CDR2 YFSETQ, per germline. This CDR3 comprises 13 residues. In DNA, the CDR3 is TGCGCCAGCAGCTTAACAGGGGGGACTGAAGCTTTCTTT. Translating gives CASSLTGGTEAFF.

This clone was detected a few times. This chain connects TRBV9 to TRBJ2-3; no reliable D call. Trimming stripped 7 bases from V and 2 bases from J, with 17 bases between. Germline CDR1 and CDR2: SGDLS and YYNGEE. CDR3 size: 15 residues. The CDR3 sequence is CASQRSLIDTDTQYF. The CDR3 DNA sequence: TGTGCCAGCCAAAGATCACTGATTGACACAGATACGCAGTATTTT.

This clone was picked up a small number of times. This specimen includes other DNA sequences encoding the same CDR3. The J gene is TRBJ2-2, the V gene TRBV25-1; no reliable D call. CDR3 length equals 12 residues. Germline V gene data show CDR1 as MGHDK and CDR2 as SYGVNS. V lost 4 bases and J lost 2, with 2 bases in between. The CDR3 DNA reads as TGTGCCAGCAGTGCTAACACCGGGGAGCTGTTTTTT. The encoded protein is CASSANTGELFF.

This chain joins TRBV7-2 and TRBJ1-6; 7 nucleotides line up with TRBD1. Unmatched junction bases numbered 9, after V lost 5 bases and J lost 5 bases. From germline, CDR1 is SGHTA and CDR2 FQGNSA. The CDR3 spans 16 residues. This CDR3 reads CASSPHYRGHNSPLHF. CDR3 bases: TGTGCCAGCAGCCCTCACTACAGGGGTCATAATTCACCCCTCCACTTT.

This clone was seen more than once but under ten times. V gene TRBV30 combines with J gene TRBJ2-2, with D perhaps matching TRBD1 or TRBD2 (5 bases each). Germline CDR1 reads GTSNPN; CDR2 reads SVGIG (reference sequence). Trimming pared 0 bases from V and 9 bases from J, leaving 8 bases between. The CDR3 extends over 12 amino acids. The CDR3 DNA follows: TGTGCCTGGAGTGTAAGGGACCGGGAGCTGTTTTTT. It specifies CAWSVRDRELFF.